These 12 T cell receptor beta chains share one sample of origin, sequenced in a study of read filtering for tumor transcriptome and immune sequencing. This library used approximately 390 ng RNA and molecular barcoded adaptors spanning alpha/delta and beta/gamma chains. TCRdb fed the reads into MiXCR, producing one record per CDR3 protein. The top ten clones hold around 24% of a sample with over 15,000 distinct CDR3 sequences, roughly 23% of them seen once. The sequencing sample was made of a population of CD138-negative cells sorted from bone marrow. Receptors were obtained from a donor aged 40 or over with multiple myeloma.

At least ten counts were recorded for this clonotype. The chain joins TRBV25-1 to TRBJ1-1; D gene unclear. V was shortened by 2 bases and J by 3 bases, with 13 bases between the two germline ends. There are 15 residues in the CDR3. In germline, CDR1 is MGHDK, CDR2 SYGVNS. In DNA form, the CDR3 reads TGTGCCAGCAGTGAAAGGTCAGGTCTGGACACTGAAGCTTTCTTT. The encoded protein is CASSERSGLDTEAFF. Combining the CDR3 with reference TRBV25-1 and TRBJ1-1 gives the whole variable domain EADIYQTPRYLVIGTGKKITLECSQTMGHDKMYWYQQDPGMELHLIHYSYGVNSTEKGDLSSESTVSRIRTEHFPLTLESARPSHTSQYLCASSERSGLDTEAFFGQGTRLTVV.

This clonotype was observed many times. The V call is TRBV28, the J call TRBJ1-4; D gene uncertain. Germline CDR1 reads MDHEN; CDR2 reads SYDVKM. This CDR3 has 15 amino acids. The V end was cut by 6 bases, the J end by 0 bases, with 11 bases between. CDR3 loop: CASRPLATTNEKLFF. As DNA, the CDR3 is TGTGCCAGCAGACCCCTCGCGACAACTAATGAAAAACTGTTTTTT. The whole variable domain, remainder taken from reference TRBV28 and TRBJ1-4, is DVKVTQSSRYLVKRTGEKVFLECVQDMDHENMFWYRQDPGLGLRLIYFSYDVKMKEKGDIPEGYSVSREKKERFSLILESASTNQTSMYLCASRPLATTNEKLFFGSGTQLSVL.

This clonotype was detected ten times or more. The chain has TRBV4-2 and TRBJ1-1, with D possibly matching TRBD1 (5 bases). The germline V gene has CDR1 LGHNA and CDR2 YNFKEQ. The CDR3 has 15 amino acids. The ends were cut back, 0 bases at V and 0 bases at J, with 8 bases in the middle. CDR3 amino acids: CASSQDRGMNTEAFF. The CDR3 coding sequence is TGTGCCAGCAGCCAAGACCGGGGCATGAACACTGAAGCTTTCTTT.

This clonotype was seen ten or more times. The rearrangement joins TRBV6-6 to TRBJ1-5; D is unclear. This CDR3 is 13 amino acids long. Germline V CDR1 and CDR2: MNHNY, SVGAGI (reference sequence). The ends were cut back, 4 bases at V and 7 bases at J, with 11 bases in the middle. The chain's CDR3 is CASSSGSRQPQHF. CDR3 in DNA: TGTGCCAGCAGTTCCGGTTCGAGACAGCCCCAGCATTTT.

With respect to this clonotype: The conserved phenylalanine or tryptophan normally closing the CDR3 is absent here, so this likely arose from a read error. The rearrangement joins TRBV9 to TRBJ1-1, with D possibly matching TRBD1 (6 bases). Germline V gene data show CDR1 as SGDLS and CDR2 as YYNGEE. This CDR3 is 15 amino acids long. CDR3 bases: TGTGCCAGCAGCGTAGGAGGGGGAGTGAACACTGGAGCTTTCATT. Residues: CASSVGGGVNTGAFI.

Concerning this clonotype: A much bigger clone sits one base away, suggesting this may be a read error. This rearrangement joins TRBV29-1 to TRBJ2-1, with D tentatively TRBD1 or TRBD2 (5 bases each). Trimming cost V 1 base and J 2 bases, with 12 bases left between them. The length of the CDR3 is 15 residues. Looked up from germline, CDR1 is SQVTM and CDR2 is ANQGSEA. The CDR3: CSVEAGRAAYNEQFF. For the CDR3, the DNA is TGCAGCGTTGAAGCGGGGCGGGCTGCCTACAATGAGCAGTTCTTC.

This clonotype was counted only a few times. This chain connects TRBV28 to TRBJ1-5; TRBD1 matches at 7 bases. The CDR3 covers 15 residues. With 4 bases clipped from V and 4 bases from J, the junction kept 7 bases outside the gene matches. Germline V gene data show CDR1 as MDHEN and CDR2 as SYDVKM. The CDR3 sequence: CASSSSRDRNQPQHF. The CDR3 DNA sequence: TGTGCCAGCAGTTCTAGCCGGGACAGAAATCAGCCCCAGCATTTT.

Note on this clonotype: A much larger clone lies one base from this, so it may be a read error. The chain is built from TRBV5-1 and TRBJ2-7; D unresolved. This CDR3 spans 15 amino acids. The germline V and J ends were trimmed by 0 bases and 2 bases, with 12 bases remaining between them. CDR1 SGHRS and CDR2 YFSETQ come from the germline V gene. Written as DNA, the CDR3 is TGCGCCAGCAGCTTGGCCCCAGGTGGGACCTACGAGCAGTACTTC. Translating it yields CASSLAPGGTYEQYF.

This clonotype appeared many times. This sequence may be a read error, since a much larger clone differs from it by one base. This chain links TRBV7-2 with TRBJ2-7; D is unclear. The CDR3 sequence is 13 residues long. Germline loops: CDR1 SGHTA, CDR2 FQGNSA. Trimming removed 8 bases at V and 3 bases at J, with 14 bases between. Here the CDR3 DNA reads TGTGCCAGCGGCACCCCTGGCCACTACGAGCAGTACTTC. The encoded protein is CASGTPGHYEQYF. Full variable domain (outside the CDR3, taken from reference TRBV7-2 and TRBJ2-7): GAGVSQSPSNKVTEKGKDVELRCDPISGHTALYWYRQSLGQGLEFLIYFQGNSAPDKSGLPSDRFSAERTGGSVSTLTIQRTQQEDSAVYLCASGTPGHYEQYFGPGTRLTVT.

The J gene is TRBJ2-2, the V gene TRBV5-1; D unclear. The CDR3 length is 14 residues. V lost 2 bases, J lost 6 bases, and 11 bases lay in between. Germline assignment: CDR1 SGHRS and CDR2 YFSETQ. The CDR3, as DNA: TGCGCCAGCAGCTTAGGGCTCGCCGCCGGGGAGCTGTTTTTT. Translation gives CASSLGLAAGELFF.

Judged by abundance, this clonotype is medium-sized. The chain couples TRBV7-6 to TRBJ1-4; D is unclear. Per the germline V gene, CDR1 is SGHVS and CDR2 is FNYEAQ. The CDR3 contains 13 residues. Trimming pared 5 bases from V and 0 bases from J, leaving 4 bases between. The CDR3 here is CASSPTTNEKLFF. The CDR3 region has the DNA TGTGCCAGCAGCCCTACAACTAATGAAAAACTGTTTTTT.

At least ten counts were recorded for this clonotype. The chain carries TRBV6-1 and TRBJ1-1; possibly TRBD1 for D (5 bases). Germline V gives CDR1 MNHNS, CDR2 SASEGT. The CDR3 covers 13 residues. Trimming took 9 bases from V and 1 from J, leaving 12 bases between them. CDR3 sequence: CASRTRENTEAFF. The CDR3 DNA reads TGTGCCAGTCGGACACGGGAGAACACTGAAGCTTTCTTT.